Below, one T cell receptor (beta chain) is given with its context. The length of the CDR3 is 14 residues. Per the germline V gene, CDR1 is MNHEY and CDR2 is SVGAGI. V dropped 5 bases and J dropped 2 bases, with 10 bases sitting between them. Generated by immunoSEQ multiplex PCR, the TCRdb table keeps only in-frame clones and is missing some. The sample consists of some 130,000 clones, just under 95% of them appearing once. These data are taken from a study of T cell responses to AZD1222 COVID-19 vaccine. Sequenced material: peripheral blood, taken 28 days after the second AZD1222 dose. This clonotype was obtained from an adult who received the AZD1222 COVID-19 vaccine. The V call is TRBV6-5, the J call TRBJ1-5, with D possibly TRBD1 on 6 matching bases. CDR3 region: CASSPGAGNQPQHF. The CDR3 nucleotides read TGTGCCAGCAGTCCAGGGGCGGGCAATCAGCCCCAGCATTTT.